The clone carrying this T cell receptor beta chain was counted between two and nine times. The data were obtained in a study of tumour-infiltrating T cells in Burkitt lymphoma. Overall study context: Repertoire clonality predicted overall and progression-free survival.

The CDR3 loop spans 13 amino acids. The germline V gene encodes CDR1 SEHNR and CDR2 FQNEAQ (reference sequence). V gave up 1 base and J gave up 7 bases, with 8 bases separating them. This table comes from immunoSEQ multiplex PCR, and its TCRdb copy is limited to in-frame clones, with some not included. The repertoire holds around 17,000 clones, roughly 79% seen once, with 2% to 2.5% in the top ten. The sequencing input was tumor tissue. This sequence originates from a human donor with diffuse large B-cell lymphoma. The chain joins TRBV7-9 to TRBJ2-1; no clear D. The CDR3 DNA sequence: TGTGCCAGCAGCTTAGAAAAGGGAAATGAGCAGTTCTTC. Translated: CASSLEKGNEQFF.